The 4 T cell receptor beta chains listed next were all sequenced from one sample in a study of CD8+ T cells in alopecia areata. As to treatment: oral pan-JAK inhibitor, 5-10 mg twice daily. TCR sequencing used cDNA made by reverse transcription of extracted RNA. Data came from immunoSEQ multiplex PCR; TCRdb stores just in-frame clones and leaves some out. The data show some 100,000 clones, about 61% seen once. The source material was CD8+ T cells sorted from blood, sampled at approximately week 60, from a patient treated with tofacitinib. These receptors originate from a human donor with alopecia areata.

The chain carries TRBV6-5 and TRBJ2-5, with 7 bases matching TRBD1. Trimming at V came to 6 bases and at J to 5 bases, leaving 3 bases not matched to a gene. Germline-derived CDR1 and CDR2 are MNHEY and SVGAGI. The CDR3 loop spans 12 amino acids. The CDR3 is CASRTTGETQYF. The CDR3 nucleotides are TGTGCCAGCAGGACGACAGGGGAGACCCAGTACTTC.

The CDR3, as DNA: TGTGCCTGGAGTGGGGCTGAGCGGTACACTGAAGCTTTCTTT. Its protein is CAWSGAERYTEAFF. The chain joins TRBV30 to TRBJ1-1; D ambiguous. Per germline, CDR1 GTSNPN and CDR2 SVGIG (reference sequence). The ends were cut back, 1 base at V and 3 bases at J, with 12 bases in the middle. This CDR3 region has 14 residues.

This clone was counted a few times. This chain uses TRBV7-8 with TRBJ2-7; D gene uncertain. There are 13 residues in the CDR3. The germline gives CDR1 SGHVS, CDR2 FQNEAQ. V was shortened by 3 bases and J by 2 bases, with 8 bases between the two germline ends. The CDR3 here is CASSLGSTYEQYF. CDR3 DNA sequence: TGTGCCAGCAGCTTGGGCTCCACCTACGAGCAGTACTTC.

The genes are TRBV29-1 and TRBJ2-3, with 7 bases lining up with TRBD1. The V gene end was trimmed by 2 bases and the J gene end by 3 bases; junction bases not matched to a gene: 8. Per germline, CDR1 SQVTM and CDR2 ANQGSEA. CDR3 size: 15 residues. CDR3 loop: CSVELQGRGTDTQYF. The CDR3 DNA is TGCAGCGTTGAATTACAGGGGCGTGGAACAGATACGCAGTATTTT.